This TCR beta chain emerged from a study of a mutant IDH1 vaccine in newly diagnosed glioma. Study results and caveats: Altogether, approximately 93% of patients exhibited vaccine-induced immune responses.

Time point defined: week 47, end of study. Each vaccine dose was 300 ug of mutant IDH1 20-mer peptide, with topical imiquimod. Notes on this clone: The antigen is unknown.

CDR1 is SGHRS and CDR2 is YFSETQ in the germline V gene. The CDR3 is made up of 14 amino acids. Trimming removed 0 bases at V and 0 bases at J, with 5 bases between. Generated by immunoSEQ multiplex PCR, the TCRdb table keeps only in-frame clones and is missing some. Found here are roughly 86,000 clones, approximately 75% of them singletons; the top ten hold around 5%. Sequences were derived from PBMCs, sampled from a glioma patient whose treatment included an IDH1 peptide vaccine. The chain links TRBV5-1 to TRBJ2-3; D is unresolved. The clonotype originates from a man aged 40-49 years with glioma. This chain's CDR3 is CASSLDSSTDTQYF. For the CDR3, the DNA is TGCGCCAGCAGCTTGGATTCCAGCACAGATACGCAGTATTTT.